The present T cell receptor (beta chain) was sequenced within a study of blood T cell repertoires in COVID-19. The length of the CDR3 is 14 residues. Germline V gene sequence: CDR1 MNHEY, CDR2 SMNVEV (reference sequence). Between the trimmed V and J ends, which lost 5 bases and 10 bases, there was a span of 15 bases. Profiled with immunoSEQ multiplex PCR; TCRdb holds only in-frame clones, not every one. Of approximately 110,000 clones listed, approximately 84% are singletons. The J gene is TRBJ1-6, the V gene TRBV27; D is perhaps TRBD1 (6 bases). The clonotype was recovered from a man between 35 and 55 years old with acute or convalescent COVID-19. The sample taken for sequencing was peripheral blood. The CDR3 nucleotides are TGTGCCAGCAGTCTCGGACGGGGGGGCTCACCCCTCCACTTT. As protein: CASSLGRGGSPLHF.